This T cell receptor (beta chain) was recorded in a study of T cell responses to AZD1222 COVID-19 vaccine. This table comes from immunoSEQ multiplex PCR, and its TCRdb copy is limited to in-frame clones, with some not included. The repertoire has about 120,000 clones, 90% of them found once; the top ten carry 4.4%. Looked up from germline, CDR1 is MNHEY and CDR2 is SVGEGT. Deletions cut 4 bases from V and 0 bases from J, with 16 bases between. The length of the CDR3 is 18 residues. With regard to this clone: Its antigen is currently unknown.

The study, taken as a whole, reports: Mapped onto spike, vaccine-associated CD4 TCRs spanned it and were dominant at 160-218 and 743-854. All repertoire sampling was performed exclusively after the peak T cell response. Unmutated variant regions reportedly attract nearly half of all spike-specific TCRs.

This specimen was peripheral blood, taken on day 0 of MenACWY control vaccination. The chain uses TRBV6-2 or TRBV6-3 and TRBJ1-6; D gene unclear. This clonotype originated in an adult in good health. The CDR3 sequence is CASSSPGSSSSYNSPLHF. The CDR3 DNA follows: TGTGCCAGCAGTTCCCCCGGCTCCAGCAGCTCCTATAATTCACCCCTCCACTTT.